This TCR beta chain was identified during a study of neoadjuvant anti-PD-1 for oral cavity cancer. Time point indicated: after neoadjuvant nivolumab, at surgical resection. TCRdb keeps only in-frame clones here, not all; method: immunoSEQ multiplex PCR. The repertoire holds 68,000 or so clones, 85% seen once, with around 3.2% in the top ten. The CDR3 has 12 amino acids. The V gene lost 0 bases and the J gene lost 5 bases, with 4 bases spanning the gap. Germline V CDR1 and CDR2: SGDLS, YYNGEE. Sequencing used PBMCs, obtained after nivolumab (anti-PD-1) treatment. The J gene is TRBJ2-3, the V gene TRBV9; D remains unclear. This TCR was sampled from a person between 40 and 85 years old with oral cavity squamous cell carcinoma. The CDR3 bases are TGTGCCAGCAGCGTAGACCTAGATACGCAGTATTTT. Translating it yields CASSVDLDTQYF. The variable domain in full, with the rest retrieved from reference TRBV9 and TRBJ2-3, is DSGVTQTPKHLITATGQRVTLRCSPRSGDLSVYWYQQSLDQGLQFLIQYYNGEERAKGNILERFSAQQFPDLHSELNLSSLELGDSALYFCASSVDLDTQYFGPGTRLTVL.